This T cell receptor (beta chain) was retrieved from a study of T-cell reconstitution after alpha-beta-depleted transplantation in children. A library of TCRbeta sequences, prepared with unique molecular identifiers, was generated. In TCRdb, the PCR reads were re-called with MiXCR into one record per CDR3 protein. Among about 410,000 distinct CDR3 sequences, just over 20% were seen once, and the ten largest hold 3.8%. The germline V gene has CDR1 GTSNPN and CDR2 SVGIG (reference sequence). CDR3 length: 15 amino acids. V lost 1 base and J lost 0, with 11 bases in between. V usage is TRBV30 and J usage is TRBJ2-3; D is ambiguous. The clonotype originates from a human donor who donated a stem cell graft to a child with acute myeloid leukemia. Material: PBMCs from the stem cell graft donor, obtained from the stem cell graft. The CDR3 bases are TGTGCCTGGAGTGCCCGTCTCTCAAGCACAGATACGCAGTATTTT. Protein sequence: CAWSARLSSTDTQYF.